This TCR beta chain was observed in a study of cytomegalovirus exposure and HLA in healthy donors. Study observations and caveats: Links to common viral pathogens appeared, in a later analysis, for several of the most significant clusters. An Asian-associated ancestry cluster reportedly showed fewer N-insertions than the roughly 670-donor mean in a later analysis. Later genetic work tied a missense DCLRE1C variant to beta-chain V and J trimming. Apart from CMV serostatus, no immune exposure information was available.

CDR1 is SGHRS, CDR2 YFSETQ, per germline. The CDR3 spans 15 residues. The V and J ends lost 3 bases and 3 bases, in that order; junction bases with no gene match: 7. The PCR made use of 60 Vbeta and 13 Jbeta primers. Repertoires were generated with immunoSEQ multiplex PCR, while TCRdb's copy carries only in-frame clones and drops some. This table has 85,000 to 100,000 clones, about 80% appearing once. About this clone: Antigen specificity is unknown.

Input material: PBMCs. This clonotype originated in a female donor in good health and CMV-seropositive. The chain is built from TRBV5-1 and TRBJ2-7; 9 nucleotides align to TRBD1. CDR3: CASSSRQGVFYEQYF. The DNA of the CDR3 is TGCGCCAGCAGCTCCCGACAGGGGGTCTTCTACGAGCAGTACTTC.